The clone carrying this T cell receptor beta chain was seen only once. No antigen is known for it. Time point given: blood at routine non-recurrence follow-up after resection. Tumor, nontumor lung or frozen PBMC supplied whole RNA, sequenced without sorting. These data come from a study of spatial heterogeneity in lung cancer. Notes on the study in general: Ubiquitous expanded tumor TCRs showed up in blood more at resection than follow-up.

Deletions cut 9 bases from V and 5 bases from J, with 19 bases between. CDR3 length: 14 residues. From germline, CDR1 is SNHLY and CDR2 FYNNEI. TCRdb called the 5' RACE reads again in MiXCR, with one record for every CDR3 protein. The data contain approximately 50,000 distinct CDR3 sequences, roughly 7% of them singletons. V gene TRBV2 combines with J gene TRBJ1-1; no clear D gene. The clonotype comes from a female donor with early-stage non-small cell lung cancer. The source material was PBMCs, sampled at follow-up. The CDR3 protein is CASSVLTRRTEAFF. The CDR3, as DNA: TGTGCCAGTTCGGTTCTTACACGGCGGACTGAAGCTTTCTTT.